These 16 T cell receptor beta chains originate from one sample sequenced in a study of CXCR3-negative and CXCR3-positive naive CD8 T cells. Study-wide findings and caveats: Naive CXCR3-positive cells had TRB CDR3s more hydrophobic than those of CXCR3-negative naive cells.

Their cognate antigens are unknown. Through 5' RACE with UMI labels, the TRB cDNA libraries were prepared. TCRdb reprocessed the 5' RACE reads, with one entry per CDR3 protein and no DNA. This sample's table reports more than 75,000 distinct CDR3 sequences. Sequenced input: naive CXCR3+ CD8+ T cells from blood. Subset here: CD45RO-CCR7+CD27+CD95- naive CD8+ T cells expressing CXCR3 (TNR3+). All receptors derive from a human donor in good health. Some clones in this sample may be carry-over from other donors' samples.

J is TRBJ1-2 and V is TRBV12-3 or TRBV12-4; TCRdb reports TRBD1, a call that lacks DNA to check it against. The CDR3 length is 16 residues. CDR3 in amino acids: CASNKGGGYQTYGYTF.

This chain links TRBV15 with TRBJ2-1; TCRdb's assignment of TRBD1 cannot be checked, as there is no DNA. The CDR3 runs 15 residues. Germline-derived CDR1 and CDR2 are LNHNV and YYDKDF (reference sequence). The CDR3: CATSGRDRGGNEQFF.

V usage is TRBV5-5 and J usage is TRBJ2-6; as DNA is missing, the TRBD1 call by TCRdb cannot be tested. CDR1 SGHKS and CDR2 YYEKEE come from the germline V gene (reference sequence). The CDR3 runs to 22 residues. The CDR3 reads CASSLGPLETRDLISGANVLTF.

The chain has TRBV7-6 and TRBJ1-1; lacking DNA, the TRBD1 call made by TCRdb goes unchecked. CDR1 and CDR2 from the germline V gene are SGHVS and FNYEAQ. The CDR3 has 14 amino acids. The CDR3 sequence is CASSTGTPPTEAFF.

This rearrangement joins TRBV6-2 or TRBV6-3 to TRBJ2-1; the TCRdb D gene call, TRBD2, has no DNA to confirm it. From germline, CDR1 is MNHEY and CDR2 SVGEGT. This CDR3 region has 15 residues. The CDR3 region is CAIQSGRGAYNEQFF.

The chain links TRBV14 to TRBJ2-7; TCRdb's D call, TRBD2, is unchecked because there is no DNA. Germline loops: CDR1 SGHDN, CDR2 FVKESK. CDR3 size: 14 residues. CDR3 residues: CASSQDERGYEQYF.

The chain carries TRBV5-1 and TRBJ1-2; TCRdb's D gene call, TRBD1, goes unchecked for lack of DNA. Germline V gene data show CDR1 as SGHRS and CDR2 as YFSETQ. This CDR3 spans 15 amino acids. CDR3: CASSLGQGVPYGYTF.

The chain has TRBV11-2 and TRBJ1-6. The germline V gene has CDR1 SGHAT and CDR2 FQNNGV. CDR3 size: 15 residues. CDR3 loop: CASSERPAYNSPLHF.

This chain links TRBV6-6 with TRBJ1-1; as DNA is missing, the TRBD1 call by TCRdb cannot be tested. Germline V gives CDR1 MNHNY, CDR2 SVGAGI (reference sequence). The CDR3 runs 15 residues. The chain's CDR3 is CASIGFRVGNTEAFF.

The chain uses TRBV3-1 and TRBJ2-7; TCRdb's D gene call, TRBD2, goes unchecked for lack of DNA. Germline CDR1 is LGHDT and CDR2 is YNNKEL (reference sequence). This CDR3 region has 16 residues. CDR3 in amino acids: CASSPGFLGRGPRQYF.

This chain connects TRBV29-1 to TRBJ1-4; TCRdb designates TRBD1, a call that cannot be tested without DNA. Germline V gene lookup returns CDR1 SQVTM and CDR2 ANQGSEA. The CDR3 is 17 residues long. The CDR3 loop reads CSVRGDVNGTGYEKLFF.

The V and J genes are TRBV5-5 and TRBJ1-1; TCRdb's D call of TRBD1 is untestable without DNA. This CDR3 has 14 amino acids. Germline V gives CDR1 SGHKS, CDR2 YYEKEE (reference sequence). CDR3 amino acids: CASSVWTGNTEAFF. Combining the CDR3 with reference TRBV5-5 and TRBJ1-1 gives the whole variable domain DAGVTQSPTHLIKTRGQQVTLRCSPISGHKSVSWYQQVLGQGPQFIFQYYEKEERGRGNFPDRFSARQFPNYSSELNVNALLLGDSALYLCASSVWTGNTEAFFGQGTRLTVV.

The genes are TRBV28 and TRBJ1-2. The germline CDR1 and CDR2 sequences are MDHEN and SYDVKM. CDR3 length equals 13 residues. CDR3: CASSLTVSYGYTF.

This sequence joins TRBV6-4 and TRBJ2-3; as DNA is missing, the TRBD1 call by TCRdb cannot be tested. CDR1 is MRHNA and CDR2 is SNTAGT in the germline V gene. There are 14 residues in the CDR3. CDR3 loop: CASSDSGGADTQYF.

The gene calls are TRBV29-1 and TRBJ1-1; with no DNA, the TCRdb D assignment of TRBD1 cannot be verified. Germline V gives CDR1 SQVTM, CDR2 ANQGSEA. CDR3 size: 12 residues. CDR3 residues: CSVKQGYAEAFF.

The V call is TRBV3-1, the J call TRBJ1-1; the TCRdb call, TRBD1, lacks DNA for checking. The CDR3 consists of 15 residues. CDR1 and CDR2 from the germline V gene are LGHDT and YNNKEL (reference sequence). The CDR3 protein is CASSQDTGVDTEAFF.